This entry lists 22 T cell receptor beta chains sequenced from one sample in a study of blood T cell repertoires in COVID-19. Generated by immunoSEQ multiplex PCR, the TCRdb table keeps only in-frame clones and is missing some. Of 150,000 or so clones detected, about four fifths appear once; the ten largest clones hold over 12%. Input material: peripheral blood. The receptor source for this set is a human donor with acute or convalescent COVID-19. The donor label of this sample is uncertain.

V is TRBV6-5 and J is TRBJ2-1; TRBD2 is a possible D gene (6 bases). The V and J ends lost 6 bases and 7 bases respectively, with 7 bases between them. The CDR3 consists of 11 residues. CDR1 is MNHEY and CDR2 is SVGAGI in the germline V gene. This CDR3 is CASSGGNEQFF. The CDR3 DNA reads TGTGCCAGCAGCGGGGGAAATGAGCAGTTCTTC.

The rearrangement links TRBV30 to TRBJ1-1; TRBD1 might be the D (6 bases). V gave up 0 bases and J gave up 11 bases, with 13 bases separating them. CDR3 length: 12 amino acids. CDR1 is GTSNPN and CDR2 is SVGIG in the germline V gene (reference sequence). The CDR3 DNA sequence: TGTGCCTGGAGTGTACAGGGTAGGGATGCTTTCTTT. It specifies CAWSVQGRDAFF.

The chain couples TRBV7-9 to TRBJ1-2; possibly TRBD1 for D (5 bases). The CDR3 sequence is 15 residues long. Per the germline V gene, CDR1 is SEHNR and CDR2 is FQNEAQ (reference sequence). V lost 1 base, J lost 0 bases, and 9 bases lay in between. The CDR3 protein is CASSLERRANYGYTF. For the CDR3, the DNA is TGTGCCAGCAGCTTAGAGCGCAGGGCTAACTATGGCTACACCTTC.

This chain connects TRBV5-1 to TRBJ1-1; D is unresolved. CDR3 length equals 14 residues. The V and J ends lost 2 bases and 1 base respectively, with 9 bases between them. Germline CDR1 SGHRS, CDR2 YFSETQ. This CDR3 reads CASSLRVQNTEAFF. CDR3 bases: TGCGCCAGCAGCTTACGGGTCCAGAACACTGAAGCTTTCTTT.

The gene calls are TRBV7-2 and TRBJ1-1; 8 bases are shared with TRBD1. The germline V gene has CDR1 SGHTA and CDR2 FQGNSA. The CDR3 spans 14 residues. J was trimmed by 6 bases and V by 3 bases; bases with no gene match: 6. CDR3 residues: CASSFRQGASEAFF. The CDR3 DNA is TGTGCCAGCAGCTTTCGCCAGGGGGCCTCTGAAGCTTTCTTT.

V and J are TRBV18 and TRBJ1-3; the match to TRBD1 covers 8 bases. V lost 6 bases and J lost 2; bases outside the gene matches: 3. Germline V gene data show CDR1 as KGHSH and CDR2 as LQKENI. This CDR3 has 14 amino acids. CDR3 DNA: TGTGCCAGCTCGGACAGGGATACTGGAAACACCATATATTTT. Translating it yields CASSDRDTGNTIYF. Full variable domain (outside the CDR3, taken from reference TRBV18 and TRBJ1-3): NAGVMQNPRHLVRRRGQEARLRCSPMKGHSHVYWYRQLPEEGLKFMVYLQKENIIDESGMPKERFSAEFPKEGPSILRIQQVVRGDSAAYFCASSDRDTGNTIYFGEGSWLTVV.

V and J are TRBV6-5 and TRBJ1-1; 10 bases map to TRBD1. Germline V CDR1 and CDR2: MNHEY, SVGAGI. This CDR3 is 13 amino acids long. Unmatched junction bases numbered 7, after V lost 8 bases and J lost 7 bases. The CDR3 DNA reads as TGTGCCAGCGACCGGGACAGGGGCCGTGAAGCTTTCTTT. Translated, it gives CASDRDRGREAFF.

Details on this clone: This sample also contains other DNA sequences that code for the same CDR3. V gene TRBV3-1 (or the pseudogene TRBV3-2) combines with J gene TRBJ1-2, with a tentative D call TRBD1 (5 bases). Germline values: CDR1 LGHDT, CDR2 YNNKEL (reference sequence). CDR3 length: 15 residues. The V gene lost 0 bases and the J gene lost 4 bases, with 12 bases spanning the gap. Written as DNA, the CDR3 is TGTGCCAGCAGCCAAGATTTCGGGGGAGGCTATGGCTACACCTTC. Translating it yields CASSQDFGGGYGYTF.

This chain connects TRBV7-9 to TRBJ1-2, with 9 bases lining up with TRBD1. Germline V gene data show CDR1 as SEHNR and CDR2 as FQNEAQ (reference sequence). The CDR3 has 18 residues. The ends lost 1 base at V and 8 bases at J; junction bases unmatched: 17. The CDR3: CASSLDRGTGGASVGYTF. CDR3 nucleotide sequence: TGTGCCAGCAGCTTAGATCGCGGAACAGGGGGCGCTTCCGTCGGCTACACCTTC.

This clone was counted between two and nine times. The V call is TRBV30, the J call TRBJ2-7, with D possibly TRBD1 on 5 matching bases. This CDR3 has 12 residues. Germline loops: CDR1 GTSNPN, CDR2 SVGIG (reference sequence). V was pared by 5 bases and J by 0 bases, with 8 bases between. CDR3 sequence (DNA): TGTGCCTGGGCTGACAGCTCCTACGAGCAGTACTTC. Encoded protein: CAWADSSYEQYF.

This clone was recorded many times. Here the CDR3 reads CASSSGHHSGNTIYF. CDR3 in DNA: TGTGCCAGCAGCTCGGGACATCACTCTGGAAACACCATATATTTT. The genes are TRBV7-9 and TRBJ1-3, with D possibly TRBD1 on 6 matching bases. Germline assignment: CDR1 SEHNR and CDR2 FQNEAQ (reference sequence). CDR3 size: 15 residues. V lost 4 bases and J lost 0, with 10 bases in between.

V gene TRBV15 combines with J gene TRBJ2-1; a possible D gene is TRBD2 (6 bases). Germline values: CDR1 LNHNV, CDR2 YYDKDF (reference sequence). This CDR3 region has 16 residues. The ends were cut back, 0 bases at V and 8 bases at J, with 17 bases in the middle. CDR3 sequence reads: CATSRDRRLGTHEQFF. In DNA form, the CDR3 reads TGTGCCACCAGCAGAGATAGGAGACTAGGAACCCATGAGCAGTTCTTC.

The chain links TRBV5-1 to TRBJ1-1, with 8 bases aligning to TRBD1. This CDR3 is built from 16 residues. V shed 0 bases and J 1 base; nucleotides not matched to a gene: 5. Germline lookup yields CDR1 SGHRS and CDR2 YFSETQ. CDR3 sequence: CASSLASGGPNTEAFF. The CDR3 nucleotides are TGCGCCAGCAGCTTGGCGTCAGGGGGCCCGAACACTGAAGCTTTCTTT.

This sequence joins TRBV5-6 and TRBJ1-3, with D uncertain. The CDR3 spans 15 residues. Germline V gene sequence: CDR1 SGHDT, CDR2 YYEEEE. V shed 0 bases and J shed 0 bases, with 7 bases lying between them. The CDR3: CASSLGQISGNTIYF. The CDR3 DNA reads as TGTGCCAGCAGCTTGGGTCAGATCTCTGGAAACACCATATATTTT. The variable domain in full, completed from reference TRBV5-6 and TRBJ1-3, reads DAGVTQSPTHLIKTRGQQVTLRCSPKSGHDTVSWYQQALGQGPQFIFQYYEEEERQRGNFPDRFSGHQFPNYSSELNVNALLLGDSALYLCASSLGQISGNTIYFGEGSWLTVV.

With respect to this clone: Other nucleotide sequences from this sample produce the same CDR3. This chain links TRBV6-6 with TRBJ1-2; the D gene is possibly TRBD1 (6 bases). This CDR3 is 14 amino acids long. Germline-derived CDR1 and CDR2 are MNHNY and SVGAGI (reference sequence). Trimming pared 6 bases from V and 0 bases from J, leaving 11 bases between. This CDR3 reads CASSPGTSNYGYTF. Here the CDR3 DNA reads TGTGCCAGCAGCCCCGGGACATCTAACTATGGCTACACCTTC.

The CDR3 nucleotides read TGCGCCAGCAGCCATCGAGGAGACCTTCAAGAGACCCAGTACTTC. Protein product: CASSHRGDLQETQYF. The J gene is TRBJ2-5, the V gene TRBV4-1; no clear D. The V and J ends lost 3 bases and 2 bases respectively, with 13 bases between them. CDR3 length: 15 amino acids. CDR1 MGHRA and CDR2 YSYEKL come from the germline V gene.

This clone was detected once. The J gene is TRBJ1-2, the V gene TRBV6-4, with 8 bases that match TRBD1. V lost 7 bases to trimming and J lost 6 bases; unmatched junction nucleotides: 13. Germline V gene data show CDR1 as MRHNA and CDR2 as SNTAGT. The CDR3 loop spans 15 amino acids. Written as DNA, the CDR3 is TGTGCCAGCACTCGGGACAGGAACCAAGTGGATGGCTACACCTTC. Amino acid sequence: CASTRDRNQVDGYTF.

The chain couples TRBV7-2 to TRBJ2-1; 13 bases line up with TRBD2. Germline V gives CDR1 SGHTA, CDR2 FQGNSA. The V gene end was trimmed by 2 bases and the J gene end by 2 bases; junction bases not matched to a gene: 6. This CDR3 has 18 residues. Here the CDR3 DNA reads TGTGCCAGCAGCTTAATGACTAGCGGGGGGAGAACCTACAATGAGCAGTTCTTC. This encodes CASSLMTSGGRTYNEQFF.

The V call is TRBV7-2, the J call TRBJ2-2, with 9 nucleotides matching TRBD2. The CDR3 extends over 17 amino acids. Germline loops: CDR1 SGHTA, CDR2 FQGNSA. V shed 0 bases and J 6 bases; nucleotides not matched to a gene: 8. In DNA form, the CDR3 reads TGTGCCAGCAGCTTAGCCTCGCTAGCGGGGTCCGCCGGGGAGCTGTTTTTT. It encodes CASSLASLAGSAGELFF.

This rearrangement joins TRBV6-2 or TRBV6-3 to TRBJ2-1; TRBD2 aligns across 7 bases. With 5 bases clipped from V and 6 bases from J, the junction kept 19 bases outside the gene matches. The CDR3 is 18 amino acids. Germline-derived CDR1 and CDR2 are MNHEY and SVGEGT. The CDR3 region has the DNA TGTGCCAGCAGTCCCGCGTTCGTGTGGGGCTCGGGGGGCAATGAGCAGTTCTTC. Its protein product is CASSPAFVWGSGGNEQFF.

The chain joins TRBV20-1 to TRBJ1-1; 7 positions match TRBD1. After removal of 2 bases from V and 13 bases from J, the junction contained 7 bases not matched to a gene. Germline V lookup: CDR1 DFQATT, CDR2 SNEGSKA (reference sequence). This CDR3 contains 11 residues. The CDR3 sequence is CSARTGQVNFF. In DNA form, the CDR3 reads TGCAGTGCTAGAACCGGACAGGTCAATTTCTTT.

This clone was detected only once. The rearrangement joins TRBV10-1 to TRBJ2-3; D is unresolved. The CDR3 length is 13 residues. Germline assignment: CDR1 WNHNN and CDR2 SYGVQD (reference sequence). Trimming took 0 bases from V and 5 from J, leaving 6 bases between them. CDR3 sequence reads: CASSESIGDTQYF. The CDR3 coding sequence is TGCGCCAGCAGTGAGTCGATCGGAGATACGCAGTATTTT.